Listed here is a single T cell receptor beta chain. The data belong to a study of blood T cell repertoires in COVID-19. The ends were cut back, 5 bases at V and 1 base at J, with 20 bases in the middle. CDR1 is SGHVS, CDR2 FNYEAQ, per germline. The CDR3 is 17 residues long. Produced via immunoSEQ multiplex PCR; TCRdb's table is partial and in-frame only. The repertoire consists of about 300,000 clones, with over 75% occurring once and the leading ten covering about 4.1%. Sequences were obtained from PBMCs or T cells enriched from blood (not recorded which). The V call is TRBV7-6, the J call TRBJ2-5, with D possibly matching TRBD2 (5 bases). The origin of this receptor is a man aged 30-40 years who had recovered from COVID-19. CDR3 nucleotides: TGTGCCAGCAGCACGAGTGTCATGCGACGGGGCCAAGAGACCCAGTACTTC. It yields the protein CASSTSVMRRGQETQYF.